The 26 T cell receptor beta chains in this list originate from one sample, sequenced in a study of technical replicates of blood from a few donors. Libraries were prepared by immunoSEQ multiplex PCR; TCRdb keeps only in-frame clonotypes and omits some of them. This sample yields tens of thousands of clones, of which 85% to 95% are seen a single time; under 0.3% belongs to the top ten. Sequenced material: T cells isolated from PBMCs. The receptors derive from a human donor in good health.

V gene TRBV4-1 combines with J gene TRBJ2-1, with TRBD2 identical over 7 bases. The CDR3 covers 15 residues. The germline V gene has CDR1 MGHRA and CDR2 YSYEKL. The trim removed 7 bases at V and 9 bases at J, leaving 15 bases unmatched. The DNA of the CDR3 is TGCGCCAGCAATCGCCCGGCCATAGGGGAGGGTGAGCAGTTCTTC. Its translation: CASNRPAIGEGEQFF.

This rearrangement joins TRBV7-2 to TRBJ2-7, with TRBD2 matching 10 bases. The CDR3 is made up of 14 amino acids. Germline values: CDR1 SGHTA, CDR2 FQGNSA. Losses at the gene ends were 2 bases for V and 4 bases for J; bases not matched to a gene: 2. CDR3 loop: CASSLTSGAYEQYF. CDR3 coding DNA: TGTGCCAGCAGCTTAACTAGCGGGGCTTACGAGCAGTACTTC. The variable domain in full, completed from reference TRBV7-2 and TRBJ2-7, reads GAGVSQSPSNKVTEKGKDVELRCDPISGHTALYWYRQSLGQGLEFLIYFQGNSAPDKSGLPSDRFSAERTGGSVSTLTIQRTQQEDSAVYLCASSLTSGAYEQYFGPGTRLTVT.

The rearrangement joins TRBV6-4 to TRBJ2-3, with TRBD2 identical over 10 bases. CDR1 and CDR2 (germline): MRHNA, SNTAGT. There are 15 residues in the CDR3. V lost 4 bases, J lost 5 bases, and 6 bases stayed unmatched. The CDR3 loop is CASSVAGGSGDTQYF. The CDR3 coding sequence is TGTGCCAGCAGTGTAGCGGGGGGATCCGGAGATACGCAGTATTTT.

The chain joins TRBV2 to TRBJ2-6; no reliable D call. Germline CDR1 SNHLY, CDR2 FYNNEI. V was shortened by 8 bases and J by 2 bases, with 10 bases between the two germline ends. The CDR3 is 14 amino acids. CDR3 DNA sequence: TGTGCCAGCCGCGCCGAAACTGGGGCCAACGTCCTGACTTTC. Its translation: CASRAETGANVLTF.

The V and J genes are TRBV7-8 and TRBJ2-6; D is uncertain. Trimming removed 5 bases at V and 0 bases at J, with 11 bases between. The length of the CDR3 is 16 residues. Germline V gene data show CDR1 as SGHVS and CDR2 as FQNEAQ. CDR3 amino acids: CASSPRVNSGANVLTF. The CDR3 bases are TGTGCCAGCAGCCCCCGGGTTAACTCTGGGGCCAACGTCCTGACTTTC. Based on the CDR3 plus reference TRBV7-8 and TRBJ2-6, the full variable domain is GAGVSQSPRYKVAKRGQDVALRCDPISGHVSLFWYQQALGQGPEFLTYFQNEAQLDKSGLPSDRFFAERPEGSVSTLKIQRTQQEDSAVYLCASSPRVNSGANVLTFGAGSRLTVL.

The chain combines TRBV6-1 with TRBJ1-2; D is perhaps TRBD1 (6 bases). CDR1 is MNHNS and CDR2 is SASEGT in the germline V gene. The CDR3 is 13 amino acids. Trimming removed 3 bases from V and 2 bases from J, with 7 bases in between. CDR3 nucleotide sequence: TGTGCCAGCAGTGATAGGGGGAACTATGGCTACACCTTC. Translated: CASSDRGNYGYTF.

The rearrangement joins TRBV5-1 to TRBJ1-4; tentatively, D is TRBD1 (5 bases). Trimming removed 10 bases at V and 5 bases at J, with 18 bases between. This CDR3 region has 14 residues. Per the germline V gene, CDR1 is SGHRS and CDR2 is YFSETQ. CDR3 in amino acids: CASNRGEPNEKLFF. CDR3 DNA sequence: TGCGCCTCAAACCGGGGGGAGCCGAATGAAAAACTGTTTTTT.

J is TRBJ2-7 and V is TRBV7-9, with D possibly matching TRBD2 (6 bases). With 5 bases removed from V and 5 bases from J, the gap between germline ends came to 13 bases. This CDR3 comprises 13 residues. Looked up from germline, CDR1 is SEHNR and CDR2 is FQNEAQ (reference sequence). The CDR3 sequence: CASSPLGGDEQYF. Written as DNA, the CDR3 is TGTGCCAGCAGCCCATTGGGCGGGGACGAGCAGTACTTC.

The gene calls are TRBV28 and TRBJ2-2; 9 nucleotides match TRBD1. The germline V gene encodes CDR1 MDHEN and CDR2 SYDVKM. Trimming removed 3 bases from V and 7 bases from J; junction bases left unmatched: 6. The CDR3 extends over 15 amino acids. The CDR3 protein is CASSLLGQGNGELFF. As DNA, the CDR3 is TGTGCCAGCAGTTTGTTGGGACAGGGTAACGGGGAGCTGTTTTTT.

This sequence joins TRBV29-1 and TRBJ2-5; 7 bases are a match to TRBD2. Looked up from germline, CDR1 is SQVTM and CDR2 is ANQGSEA. The length of the CDR3 is 16 residues. The trim removed 1 base at V and 3 bases at J, leaving 11 bases unmatched. CDR3 DNA: TGCAGCGTTGAAGGGCCGGGGCTAGCGGTCAAAGAGACCCAGTACTTC. Its protein is CSVEGPGLAVKETQYF. Looking up the rest from reference TRBV29-1 and TRBJ2-5 gives the full variable domain: SAVISQKPSRDICQRGTSLTIQCQVDSQVTMMFWYRQQPGQSLTLIATANQGSEATYESGFVIDKFPISRPNLTFSTLTVSNMSPEDSSIYLCSVEGPGLAVKETQYFGPGTRLLVL.

V is TRBV28 and J is TRBJ2-7; weak D call: TRBD1 (5 bases). V dropped 5 bases and J dropped 2 bases, with 16 bases sitting between them. The CDR3 is made up of 15 amino acids. The germline CDR1 and CDR2 sequences are MDHEN and SYDVKM. The CDR3 is CASSLSGFPPYEQYF. The CDR3, as DNA: TGTGCCAGCAGTCTTTCAGGGTTTCCTCCCTACGAGCAGTACTTC.

A single count supports this clone. This rearrangement joins TRBV4-1 to TRBJ2-7; a possible D gene is TRBD2 (6 bases). The CDR3 is 15 amino acids. With 0 bases removed from V and 7 bases from J, the gap between germline ends came to 16 bases. Per germline, CDR1 MGHRA and CDR2 YSYEKL. The CDR3 region has the DNA TGCGCCAGCAGCCAAGATGGAGGGCTAACGGGAGAGCAGTACTTC. Protein sequence: CASSQDGGLTGEQYF.

The J gene is TRBJ2-1, the V gene TRBV29-1; D remains unclear. CDR3 size: 16 residues. The V end was cut by 1 base, the J end by 4 bases, with 17 bases between. CDR1 is SQVTM and CDR2 is ANQGSEA in the germline V gene. CDR3 residues: CSVEGTPPSPYNEQFF. In DNA, the CDR3 is TGCAGCGTTGAAGGCACACCTCCCTCCCCTTACAATGAGCAGTTCTTC.

The rearrangement joins TRBV5-1 to TRBJ1-2; D unclear. Trimming removed 4 bases at V and 8 bases at J, with 9 bases between. Looked up from germline, CDR1 is SGHRS and CDR2 is YFSETQ. This CDR3 spans 11 amino acids. The CDR3 reads CASSDSIGYTF. Written as DNA, the CDR3 is TGCGCCAGCAGCGACTCGATAGGCTACACCTTC.

The V gene is TRBV6-5, the J gene TRBJ2-2; D remains unclear. V was cut by 4 bases and J by 4 bases, with 13 bases left in between. Germline values: CDR1 MNHEY, CDR2 SVGAGI. The CDR3 runs to 15 residues. The CDR3 region is CASSSNSGSTGELFF. CDR3 DNA: TGTGCCAGCAGTTCGAACAGTGGTAGCACCGGGGAGCTGTTTTTT.

The CDR3 region has the DNA TGCAGCGTAGGGGACAGCCCCTACAATGAGCAGTTCTTC. Encoded protein: CSVGDSPYNEQFF. The V and J genes are TRBV29-1 and TRBJ2-1, with 7 bases matching TRBD1. Germline V gives CDR1 SQVTM, CDR2 ANQGSEA. CDR3 length: 13 amino acids. V gave up 6 bases and J gave up 2 bases; unmatched junction bases: 4.

The rearrangement links TRBV5-4 to TRBJ2-7, with 7 nucleotides matching TRBD1. The V gene end was trimmed by 4 bases and the J gene end by 0 bases; junction bases not matched to a gene: 7. There are 15 residues in the CDR3. Looked up from germline, CDR1 is SGHNT and CDR2 is YYREEE (reference sequence). The CDR3 DNA reads TGTGCCAGCAGCCAAGGACAGGCTAGCTCCTACGAGCAGTACTTC. Amino acid sequence: CASSQGQASSYEQYF.

This clone was seen just once. V gene TRBV27 combines with J gene TRBJ1-2, with 9 bases that match TRBD1. CDR1 and CDR2 from the germline V gene are MNHEY and SMNVEV (reference sequence). The CDR3 totals 14 residues. With 5 bases clipped from V and 8 bases from J, the junction kept 9 bases outside the gene matches. The CDR3 DNA reads TGTGCCAGCAGTCCCCGGACAGGGGAAAGGGGCTACACCTTC. Translation gives CASSPRTGERGYTF.

This chain joins TRBV28 and TRBJ1-4, with TRBD1 matching over 7 bases. CDR3 size: 15 residues. With V trimmed by 4 bases and J by 8 bases, 10 bases remained unmatched. The germline V gene has CDR1 MDHEN and CDR2 SYDVKM. The CDR3 spells CASSYRGGLGEKLFF. The CDR3 region has the DNA TGTGCCAGCAGTTACAGAGGGGGCCTCGGAGAAAAACTGTTTTTT.

This clone was observed a handful of times. J is TRBJ1-1 and V is TRBV28; 8 bases align to TRBD1. CDR3 size: 16 residues. Germline loops: CDR1 MDHEN, CDR2 SYDVKM. V shed 5 bases and J 10 bases; nucleotides not matched to a gene: 18. The CDR3 reads CASSIGYVTGARIAFF. Here the CDR3 DNA reads TGTGCCAGCAGTATAGGATATGTGACAGGGGCGAGGATAGCTTTCTTT. Variable domain in full (rest from reference TRBV28 and TRBJ1-1): DVKVTQSSRYLVKRTGEKVFLECVQDMDHENMFWYRQDPGLGLRLIYFSYDVKMKEKGDIPEGYSVSREKKERFSLILESASTNQTSMYLCASSIGYVTGARIAFFGQGTRLTVV.

The rearrangement uses TRBV27 and TRBJ1-6; 7 nucleotides agree with TRBD1. The V gene's germline CDR1 is MNHEY and CDR2 SMNVEV (reference sequence). The CDR3 has 16 amino acids. V was pared by 6 bases and J by 4 bases, with 9 bases of the junction left unmatched. As DNA, the CDR3 is TGTGCCAGCAGCCCCGGGACAGTGATTTATAATTCACCCCTCCACTTT. This encodes CASSPGTVIYNSPLHF.

This chain connects TRBV19 to TRBJ2-1, with TRBD2 matching over 11 bases. Germline V lookup: CDR1 LNHDA, CDR2 SQIVND (reference sequence). Losses at the gene ends were 4 bases for V and 6 bases for J; bases not matched to a gene: 8. The CDR3 is 16 residues long. The CDR3 DNA reads TGTGCCAGTAGTACAATAGCGGGAGGGCCCCTCAATGAGCAGTTCTTC. It is translated as CASSTIAGGPLNEQFF. Full variable domain (remainder filled in from reference TRBV19 and TRBJ2-1): DGGITQSPKYLFRKEGQNVTLSCEQNLNHDAMYWYRQDPGQGLRLIYYSQIVNDFQKGDIAEGYSVSREKKESFPLTVTSAQKNPTAFYLCASSTIAGGPLNEQFFGPGTRLTVL.

The chain links TRBV5-1 to TRBJ1-6, with a possible D match to TRBD1 (5 bases). The germline V gene has CDR1 SGHRS and CDR2 YFSETQ. Trimming took 3 bases from V and 5 from J, leaving 9 bases between them. This CDR3 spans 14 amino acids. The DNA for the CDR3 is TGCGCCAGCAGCTCGACAGTAAATAATTCACCCCTCCACTTT. It encodes CASSSTVNNSPLHF.

In its sample, this clone was seen once. The CDR3 is CASSLYGTGVIEQYF. In DNA form, the CDR3 reads TGTGCCAGCTCCCTTTACGGGACAGGGGTAATCGAGCAGTACTTC. The rearrangement links TRBV6-4 to TRBJ2-7; 10 positions match TRBD1. The length of the CDR3 is 15 residues. CDR1 MRHNA and CDR2 SNTAGT come from the germline V gene. After removal of 8 bases from V and 6 bases from J, the junction contained 13 bases not matched to a gene.

This rearrangement joins TRBV7-9 to TRBJ2-3; D gene ambiguous. Germline values: CDR1 SEHNR, CDR2 FQNEAQ (reference sequence). Trimming cost V 5 bases and J 2 bases, with 11 bases left between them. The CDR3 loop spans 14 amino acids. The chain's CDR3 is CASSETRHTDTQYF. The CDR3 region has the DNA TGTGCCAGCAGCGAGACCAGGCACACAGATACGCAGTATTTT.

This clone was seen just once. J is TRBJ2-7 and V is TRBV6-5; 10 bases agree with TRBD1. The CDR3 extends over 16 amino acids. From germline, CDR1 is MNHEY and CDR2 SVGAGI. J was trimmed by 10 bases and V by 4 bases; bases with no gene match: 16. Here the CDR3 reads CASSLNPTGGARVQYF. The CDR3 DNA is TGTGCCAGCAGTTTGAACCCGACAGGGGGCGCCAGGGTCCAGTACTTC.